Following are 28 T cell receptor beta chains from one sample sequenced in a study of blood T cell repertoires in COVID-19. TCRdb keeps only in-frame clones here, not all; method: immunoSEQ multiplex PCR. The table lists 150,000 to 200,000 clones, 65% to 85% of them singletons. Material for sequencing was peripheral blood. These receptors came from a human donor with acute or convalescent COVID-19. The donor label of this sample is uncertain.

The CDR3 nucleotides are TGCAGCGGCGGACAGGGGGGAAACTATGGCTACACCTTC. Protein: CSGGQGGNYGYTF. The V call is TRBV29-1, the J call TRBJ1-2, with TRBD1 matching over 10 bases. V lost 7 bases and J lost 2; bases outside the gene matches: 4. CDR1 is SQVTM, CDR2 ANQGSEA, per germline. The length of the CDR3 is 13 residues.

This clone appeared once. CDR3 in DNA: TGTGCCAGCAGCCCGGGACTAGCGGGAGTAAGTGAGCAGTTCTTC. Translation: CASSPGLAGVSEQFF. The V gene is TRBV9, the J gene TRBJ2-1; 14 positions agree with TRBD2. Germline values: CDR1 SGDLS, CDR2 YYNGEE. V shed 4 bases, J shed 9 bases, and the junction held 6 bases outside the gene matches. This CDR3 is built from 15 residues.

V and J are TRBV5-8 and TRBJ2-3; weak D call: TRBD1 (6 bases). The V end lost 5 bases, the J end lost 0 bases, and 22 bases lay between the germline ends. This CDR3 region has 18 residues. Germline V gene data show CDR1 as SGHTS and CDR2 as YDEGEE. CDR3 in amino acids: CASSFLQGSVLSTDTQYF. The CDR3 DNA is TGTGCCAGCAGTTTCCTCCAGGGGTCGGTCCTTAGCACAGATACGCAGTATTTT.

V and J are TRBV10-2 and TRBJ1-2; TRBD1 agrees at 7 bases. Trimming at V came to 6 bases and at J to 5 bases, leaving 9 bases not matched to a gene. This CDR3 region has 14 residues. Germline CDR1 is WSHSY and CDR2 is SAAADI. Here the CDR3 DNA reads TGCGCCAGCAGATCGACAGGGAAGGGGTATGGCTACACCTTC. This encodes CASRSTGKGYGYTF.

The chain uses TRBV5-8 and TRBJ2-5; the D gene is possibly TRBD2 (6 bases). CDR3 size: 17 residues. Trimming removed 3 bases from V and 3 bases from J, with 21 bases in between. CDR1 and CDR2 from the germline V gene are SGHTS and YDEGEE. CDR3 region: CASSSRGSLSPKETQYF. CDR3 nucleotides: TGTGCCAGCAGCTCCCGGGGGTCCCTGTCTCCTAAAGAGACCCAGTACTTC.

The chain recombines TRBV3-1 (or the pseudogene TRBV3-2) with TRBJ2-1, with D tentatively TRBD2 (7 bases). The CDR3 runs 15 residues. V shed 8 bases and J shed 4 bases, with 18 bases lying between them. Germline V gives CDR1 LGHDT, CDR2 YNNKEL (reference sequence). CDR3 sequence: CASGGGLASYNEQFF. The CDR3 DNA follows: TGTGCCAGCGGGGGGGGGCTAGCGAGTTACAATGAGCAGTTCTTC.

Only one count was recorded for this clone. V and J are TRBV12-5 and TRBJ2-1; 12 nucleotides agree with TRBD2. CDR1 and CDR2 from the germline V gene are LGHNT and FRNRAP. Trimming cost V 0 bases and J 2 bases; bases outside gene matches: 2. This CDR3 has 17 residues. DNA for the CDR3: TGTGCTAGTGGTTTGGTGACTAGCGGGAGTGCCTACAATGAGCAGTTCTTC. Translation gives CASGLVTSGSAYNEQFF.

The V call is TRBV7-8, the J call TRBJ1-6; 9 nucleotides align to TRBD1. With 4 bases clipped from V and 10 bases from J, the junction kept 23 bases outside the gene matches. Looked up from germline, CDR1 is SGHVS and CDR2 is FQNEAQ. There are 20 residues in the CDR3. The CDR3 bases are TGTGCCAGCAGCTCCGGGGGTGTCCTAAACCGGGACAGGGTCCGCTCACCCCTCCACTTT. Translation gives CASSSGGVLNRDRVRSPLHF.

This chain links TRBV5-1 with TRBJ1-2; 10 bases align to TRBD1. In germline, CDR1 is SGHRS, CDR2 YFSETQ. The junction had 3 bases not matched to a gene; V was cut back by 0 bases and J by 7 bases. The CDR3 contains 14 residues. The CDR3 region is CASSLGQGAGGYTF. The CDR3 bases are TGCGCCAGCAGCTTGGGACAGGGGGCAGGTGGCTACACCTTC. The full variable domain, completed using reference TRBV5-1 and TRBJ1-2, is KAGVTQTPRYLIKTRGQQVTLSCSPISGHRSVSWYQQTPGQGLQFLFEYFSETQRNKGNFPGRFSGRQFSNSRSEMNVSTLELGDSALYLCASSLGQGAGGYTFGSGTRLTVV.

The chain recombines TRBV7-9 with TRBJ1-5; 7 nucleotides match TRBD1. The germline CDR1 and CDR2 sequences are SEHNR and FQNEAQ (reference sequence). This CDR3 has 13 residues. Trimming took 5 bases from V and 8 from J; bases not matched to a gene: 6. CDR3 loop: CASSLQGKEPQHF. The CDR3 nucleotides are TGTGCCAGCAGCCTACAGGGGAAAGAGCCCCAGCATTTT.

The chain has TRBV5-5 and TRBJ1-4, with TRBD1 as a possible D gene (6 bases). This CDR3 has 16 amino acids. Germline lookup yields CDR1 SGHKS and CDR2 YYEKEE (reference sequence). V lost 4 bases and J 5 bases, leaving 18 bases between the germline ends. The CDR3 DNA is TGTGCCAGCAGCCCAAATGGGGACAAGCCGAATGAAAAACTGTTTTTT. Its translation is CASSPNGDKPNEKLFF.

The DNA for the CDR3 is TGTGCCAGCAGCTTAGCGGGCCGAGACAGGGGTGGAAACACCATATATTTT. Its translation: CASSLAGRDRGGNTIYF. This chain links TRBV7-9 with TRBJ1-3, with 8 bases lining up with TRBD1. Losses at the gene ends were 0 bases for V and 3 bases for J; bases not matched to a gene: 7. Germline CDR1 reads SEHNR; CDR2 reads FQNEAQ (reference sequence). CDR3 length: 17 residues. Using reference TRBV7-9 and TRBJ1-3 for the parts outside the CDR3, the full variable domain is DTGVSQNPRHKITKRGQNVTFRCDPISEHNRLYWYRQTLGQGPEFLTYFQNEAQLEKSRLLSDRFSAERPKGSFSTLEIQRTEQGDSAMYLCASSLAGRDRGGNTIYFGEGSWLTVV.

The V call is TRBV4-1, the J call TRBJ2-1; 11 bases fit TRBD2. CDR1 is MGHRA and CDR2 is YSYEKL in the germline V gene. With V trimmed by 5 bases and J by 4 bases, 7 bases remained unmatched. CDR3 length: 16 residues. The CDR3 sequence is CASSDTGTSGYNEQFF. As DNA, the CDR3 is TGCGCCAGCAGCGATACCGGGACTAGCGGTTACAATGAGCAGTTCTTC.

This clone has a handful of counts. The rearrangement uses TRBV6-1 and TRBJ1-6; the D is unclear. Germline V gene lookup returns CDR1 MNHNS and CDR2 SASEGT. This CDR3 has 15 amino acids. Trimming pared 3 bases from V and 10 bases from J, leaving 16 bases between. CDR3 nucleotides: TGTGCCAGCAGTGAGCCGGGGATCCGAAGGTCACCCCTCCACTTT. As protein: CASSEPGIRRSPLHF.

This clone was recorded only once. The J gene is TRBJ2-3, the V gene TRBV3-1 (or the pseudogene TRBV3-2); D remains ambiguous. The CDR3 has 14 amino acids. Per the germline V gene, CDR1 is LGHDT and CDR2 is YNNKEL (reference sequence). V gave up 1 base and J gave up 2 bases, with 7 bases separating them. The CDR3 nucleotides are TGTGCCAGCAGCCAAGCGAGGCACACAGATACGCAGTATTTT. It codes for CASSQARHTDTQYF.

Remarks on this clone: A much bigger clone sits one base away, suggesting this may be a read error. The sample carries other DNA sequences with the same CDR3. The V and J genes are TRBV6-5 and TRBJ1-2; D remains unclear. Germline loops: CDR1 MNHEY, CDR2 SVGAGI. CDR3 length: 14 amino acids. The CDR3 region has the DNA TGTGCCAGCAGTCCCGACACCCGATTCGGTGGCTACACCTTT. Its translation: CASSPDTRFGGYTF.

V usage is TRBV9 and J usage is TRBJ2-2; D call uncertain. V lost 4 bases, J lost 0 bases, and 16 bases lay in between. CDR1 and CDR2 (germline): SGDLS, YYNGEE. The CDR3 has 17 amino acids. CDR3 bases: TGTGCCAGCAGCCCCCCCCATGGCAGTTCGAACACCGGGGAGCTGTTTTTT. Translating gives CASSPPHGSSNTGELFF.

A few counts support this clone. The V and J genes are TRBV6-5 and TRBJ1-2; 8 bases align to TRBD1. The CDR3 runs 16 residues. The trim removed 0 bases at V and 4 bases at J, leaving 7 bases unmatched. Germline V lookup: CDR1 MNHEY, CDR2 SVGAGI. CDR3: CASSYSGDRGPYGYTF. CDR3 bases: TGTGCCAGCAGTTACTCGGGCGACAGGGGACCCTATGGCTACACCTTC.

The chain carries TRBV21-1 and TRBJ2-7; TRBD1 is the table's D call, not checked against the DNA. TRBV21-1 is described as a pseudogene. The CDR3 runs to 16 residues. The CDR3, as DNA: TGTGCCAGCAGCAAAACCCGACAGGGGGCGATTCGTGAGCAGTACTTC. Translation: CASSKTRQGAIREQYF.

J is TRBJ2-7 and V is TRBV18; TRBD1 is a possible D gene (6 bases). The V end lost 2 bases, the J end lost 5 bases, and 13 bases lay between the germline ends. The germline gives CDR1 KGHSH, CDR2 LQKENI. The CDR3 spans 14 residues. The CDR3 region is CASSPSRGGNEQYF. The CDR3 region has the DNA TGTGCCAGCTCACCAAGCAGGGGTGGAAACGAGCAGTACTTC.

About this clone itself: This CDR3 is also generated by other DNA sequences in the sample. The chain links TRBV7-9 to TRBJ1-2; D not resolved. Per germline, CDR1 SEHNR and CDR2 FQNEAQ (reference sequence). This CDR3 contains 13 residues. V lost 1 base to trimming and J lost 4 bases, with 7 bases between them. The CDR3 here is CASSLDSGYGYTF. The CDR3 DNA follows: TGTGCCAGCAGCTTAGACTCAGGCTATGGCTACACCTTC.

The V call is TRBV11-1, the J call TRBJ2-6; D is uncertain. Germline CDR1 SGHAT, CDR2 FQDESV (reference sequence). The CDR3 length is 13 residues. Deletions cut 1 base from V and 15 bases from J, with 13 bases between. CDR3 sequence (DNA): TGTGCCAGCAGCTTAGAATCGAGCGCAGACCTGACTTTC. Its protein product is CASSLESSADLTF.

This chain joins TRBV18 and TRBJ2-2; D may be TRBD1 (5 bases). The CDR3 has 15 residues. Germline CDR1 and CDR2: KGHSH and LQKENI. V gave up 6 bases and J gave up 6 bases, with 17 bases separating them. DNA for the CDR3: TGTGCCAGCTCCCTCCTCCGGCAGGGCGCCGGGGAGCTGTTTTTT. Amino acid sequence: CASSLLRQGAGELFF. Full variable domain (remainder filled in from reference TRBV18 and TRBJ2-2): NAGVMQNPRHLVRRRGQEARLRCSPMKGHSHVYWYRQLPEEGLKFMVYLQKENIIDESGMPKERFSAEFPKEGPSILRIQQVVRGDSAAYFCASSLLRQGAGELFFGEGSRLTVL.

This chain links TRBV19 with TRBJ1-4, with D uncertain. Trimming pared 6 bases from V and 8 bases from J, leaving 19 bases between. CDR1 and CDR2 (germline): LNHDA, SQIVND (reference sequence). CDR3 size: 15 residues. The CDR3 region is CASRLGLARGEKLFF. As DNA, the CDR3 is TGTGCCAGTAGGCTGGGGTTGGCACGGGGAGAAAAACTGTTTTTT.

J is TRBJ2-5 and V is TRBV29-1; D is ambiguous. Looked up from germline, CDR1 is SQVTM and CDR2 is ANQGSEA. CDR3 size: 11 residues. Trimming left V 4 bases short and J 5 bases short, with 8 bases between. The CDR3 loop is CSVGAWETQYF. CDR3 sequence (DNA): TGCAGCGTTGGGGCGTGGGAGACCCAGTACTTC.

This sequence joins TRBV7-3 and TRBJ2-4; 8 bases fit TRBD2. The CDR3 sequence is 14 residues long. Trimming removed 5 bases from V and 6 bases from J; junction bases left unmatched: 6. The germline V gene encodes CDR1 SGHTA and CDR2 FQGTGA. CDR3 residues: CASSPLREGNIQYF. DNA for the CDR3: TGTGCCAGCAGCCCCTTACGGGAGGGAAACATTCAGTACTTC.

The chain couples TRBV28 to TRBJ1-2; 10 bases are shared with TRBD1. The CDR3 has 16 amino acids. Trimming removed 8 bases from V and 1 base from J; junction bases left unmatched: 10. Germline-derived CDR1 and CDR2 are MDHEN and SYDVKM. This CDR3 reads CASRLLGTGVNYGYTF. In DNA, the CDR3 is TGTGCCAGCCGACTCCTCGGGACAGGGGTTAACTATGGCTACACCTTC.

V gene TRBV6-5 combines with J gene TRBJ1-1, with 7 bases lining up with TRBD1. V dropped 5 bases and J dropped 2; count of bases not matched to a gene: 8. From germline, CDR1 is MNHEY and CDR2 SVGAGI. This CDR3 spans 15 amino acids. The CDR3 reads CASSRQGIFNTEAFF. Written as DNA, the CDR3 is TGTGCCAGCAGTAGACAGGGTATATTCAACACTGAAGCTTTCTTT.